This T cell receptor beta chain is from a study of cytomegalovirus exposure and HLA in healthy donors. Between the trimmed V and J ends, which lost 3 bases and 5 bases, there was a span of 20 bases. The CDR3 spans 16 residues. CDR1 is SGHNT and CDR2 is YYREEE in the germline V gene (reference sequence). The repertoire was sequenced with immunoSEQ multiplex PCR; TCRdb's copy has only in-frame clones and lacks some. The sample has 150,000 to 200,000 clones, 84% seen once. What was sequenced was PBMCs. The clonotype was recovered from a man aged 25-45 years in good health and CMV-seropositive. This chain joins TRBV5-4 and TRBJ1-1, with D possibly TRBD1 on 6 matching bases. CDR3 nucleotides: TGTGCCAGCAGCTCGGCGAAACAGGGAGGGCGGACTGAAGCTTTCTTT. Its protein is CASSSAKQGGRTEAFF.